This is a list of T cell receptor beta chains from one sample in a study of blood T cell repertoires in COVID-19. Generated by immunoSEQ multiplex PCR, the TCRdb table keeps only in-frame clones and is missing some. Of around 290,000 clones in the sample, 80% to 90% were seen once. The sequenced sample was peripheral blood. The receptors originated from a woman in her forties or fifties who had recovered from COVID-19. The CDR3 runs from the conserved cysteine through the conserved F or W. D genes are given only for firm matches. Expanded clones are given a class, and other clones once, few, many or no size at all.

CDR3 protein: CASVGQGKRRDGYTF
CDR3 DNA: TGTGCCAGCGTGGGACAGGGGAAGAGAAGGGATGGCTACACCTTC
CDR3 length: 15
J gene: TRBJ1-2
clone size: -
D gene: TRBD1
V gene: TRBV28

CDR3 protein: CASSSGTANTGELFF
CDR3 DNA: TGTGCTAGCAGCTCCGGGACAGCGAACACCGGGGAGCTGTTTTTT
CDR3 length: 15
J gene: TRBJ2-2
clone size: -
D gene: TRBD1
V gene: TRBV7-7

CDR3 protein: CASSISGQTTGELFF
CDR3 DNA: TGTGCCAGTAGTATATCTGGACAGACCACCGGGGAGCTGTTTTTT
CDR3 length: 15
J gene: TRBJ2-2
clone size: -
D gene: -
V gene: TRBV19

CDR3 protein: CASSQSGSGGYTF
CDR3 DNA: TGTGCCAGCAGCCAGTCGGGCAGCGGGGGCTACACCTTC
CDR3 length: 13
J gene: TRBJ1-2
clone size: -
D gene: -
V gene: TRBV3-1/TRBV3-2

CDR3 protein: CASSQEENSPLHF
CDR3 DNA: TGCGCCAGCAGCCAAGAGGAGAATTCACCCCTCCACTTT
CDR3 length: 13
J gene: TRBJ1-6
clone size: -
D gene: -
V gene: TRBV4-3

CDR3 protein: CASSPRTGGTGELFF
CDR3 DNA: TGTGCCAGCAGCCCCCGGACAGGGGGGACCGGGGAGCTGTTTTTT
CDR3 length: 15
J gene: TRBJ2-2
clone size: -
D gene: TRBD1
V gene: TRBV7-3

CDR3 protein: CASSRYGYTF
CDR3 DNA: TGTGCCAGCAGCCGCTATGGCTACACCTTC
CDR3 length: 10
J gene: TRBJ1-2
clone size: -
D gene: -
V gene: TRBV28

CDR3 protein: CASSLRGQGDTEAFF
CDR3 DNA: TGTGCCAGCTCACTTCGGGGACAGGGGGACACTGAAGCTTTCTTT
CDR3 length: 15
J gene: TRBJ1-1
clone size: -
D gene: TRBD1
V gene: TRBV18

CDR3 protein: CASSDIASDTDTQYF
CDR3 DNA: TGTGCCAGCAGTGACATTGCATCAGACACAGATACGCAGTATTTT
CDR3 length: 15
J gene: TRBJ2-3
clone size: -
D gene: -
V gene: TRBV6-4

CDR3 protein: CASSPPGHEQYF
CDR3 DNA: TGTGCCAGCAGCCCGCCTGGGCACGAGCAGTACTTC
CDR3 length: 12
J gene: TRBJ2-7
clone size: -
D gene: -
V gene: TRBV3-1/TRBV3-2

CDR3 protein: CASSSSLAGGPRDTQYF
CDR3 DNA: TGTGCCAGCAGCTCCTCTCTAGCGGGGGGGCCCAGAGATACGCAGTATTTT
CDR3 length: 17
J gene: TRBJ2-3
clone size: -
D gene: TRBD2
V gene: TRBV7-2

CDR3 protein: CSASGDRRDPEQYF
CDR3 DNA: TGCAGTGCCAGTGGGGACAGGCGGGACCCCGAGCAGTACTTC
CDR3 length: 14
J gene: TRBJ2-7
clone size: -
D gene: TRBD1
V gene: TRBV20-1

CDR3 protein: CASSAGLAGGLETQYF
CDR3 DNA: TGTGCCAGCAGCGCGGGACTAGCGGGAGGGCTGGAGACCCAGTACTTC
CDR3 length: 16
J gene: TRBJ2-5
clone size: -
D gene: TRBD2
V gene: TRBV7-2

CDR3 protein: CASSQQGAAMGYTF
CDR3 DNA: TGTGCCAGCAGTCAACAGGGGGCGGCGATGGGCTACACCTTC
CDR3 length: 14
J gene: TRBJ1-2
clone size: -
D gene: TRBD1
V gene: TRBV6-2/TRBV6-3

CDR3 protein: CASNTGNTIYF
CDR3 DNA: TGTGCCAGCAACACTGGAAACACCATATATTTT
CDR3 length: 11
J gene: TRBJ1-3
clone size: few
D gene: -
V gene: TRBV10-3

CDR3 protein: CATTFSGRVEETQYF
CDR3 DNA: TGTGCCACTACGTTTAGCGGGAGGGTTGAAGAGACCCAGTACTTC
CDR3 length: 15
J gene: TRBJ2-5
clone size: -
D gene: TRBD2
V gene: TRBV28

CDR3 protein: CASSLGRWTGSGTGELFF
CDR3 DNA: TGTGCCAGCAGCTTAGGCCGTTGGACAGGGTCAGGCACCGGGGAGCTGTTTTTT
CDR3 length: 18
J gene: TRBJ2-2
clone size: -
D gene: TRBD1
V gene: TRBV13

CDR3 protein: CASSFSGTSGNVQYF
CDR3 DNA: TGTGCCAGCAGCTTCTCCGGGACTAGCGGGAACGTCCAGTACTTC
CDR3 length: 15
J gene: TRBJ2-5
clone size: -
D gene: TRBD2
V gene: TRBV7-2

CDR3 protein: CASSEALGGKTYEQYF
CDR3 DNA: TGTGCCAGCAGTGAAGCTTTAGGGGGTAAGACCTACGAGCAGTACTTC
CDR3 length: 16
J gene: TRBJ2-7
clone size: -
D gene: -
V gene: TRBV6-1

CDR3 protein: CASTQQGTGNQPQHF
CDR3 DNA: TGTGCCAGCACTCAACAGGGGACGGGCAATCAGCCCCAGCATTTT
CDR3 length: 15
J gene: TRBJ1-5
clone size: once
D gene: TRBD1
V gene: TRBV2

CDR3 protein: CASRYGTGISPLHF
CDR3 DNA: TGTGCCAGCAGATACGGAACAGGGATCTCACCCCTCCACTTT
CDR3 length: 14
J gene: TRBJ1-6
clone size: -
D gene: -
V gene: TRBV6-5

CDR3 protein: CASSYGTGADEQFF
CDR3 DNA: TGTGCCAGCAGTTACGGGACAGGGGCGGATGAGCAGTTCTTC
CDR3 length: 14
J gene: TRBJ2-1
clone size: few
D gene: TRBD1
V gene: TRBV6-5

CDR3 protein: CASTNGGTARYEQYF
CDR3 DNA: TGTGCCAGCACCAATGGCGGGACAGCTCGCTACGAGCAGTACTTC
CDR3 length: 15
J gene: TRBJ2-7
clone size: once
D gene: -
V gene: TRBV28

CDR3 protein: CASSQPNRGPYEQYF
CDR3 DNA: TGTGCCAGCAGCCAGCCCAACAGGGGGCCCTACGAGCAGTACTTC
CDR3 length: 15
J gene: TRBJ2-7
clone size: -
D gene: TRBD1
V gene: TRBV3-1/TRBV3-2

CDR3 protein: CASSAGGRPRETQYF
CDR3 DNA: TGTGCCAGCAGCGCGGGTGGGCGCCCCCGGGAGACCCAGTACTTC
CDR3 length: 15
J gene: TRBJ2-5
clone size: -
D gene: -
V gene: TRBV6-5

CDR3 protein: CASSFGQFSFNEQFF
CDR3 DNA: TGTGCCAGCAGCTTCGGACAGTTTTCGTTCAATGAGCAGTTCTTC
CDR3 length: 15
J gene: TRBJ2-1
clone size: -
D gene: -
V gene: TRBV5-5

CDR3 protein: CANKSGGHVDTQYF
CDR3 DNA: TGTGCCAACAAGAGCGGGGGTCACGTGGATACGCAGTATTTT
CDR3 length: 14
J gene: TRBJ2-3
clone size: -
D gene: TRBD2
V gene: TRBV3-1/TRBV3-2

CDR3 protein: CASSLAGLAATPKQYF
CDR3 DNA: TGTGCCAGCAGCTTAGCGGGCCTAGCGGCGACTCCTAAGCAGTACTTC
CDR3 length: 16
J gene: TRBJ2-7
clone size: once
D gene: TRBD2
V gene: TRBV7-2

CDR3 protein: CASSPRRTGGIAFF
CDR3 DNA: TGTGCCAGCAGCCCGCGGAGGACAGGGGGTATTGCTTTCTTT
CDR3 length: 14
J gene: TRBJ1-1
clone size: -
D gene: TRBD1
V gene: TRBV7-2

CDR3 protein: CASSVGAQGNEKLFF
CDR3 DNA: TGTGCCAGCAGCGTAGGAGCCCAGGGAAATGAAAAACTGTTTTTT
CDR3 length: 15
J gene: TRBJ1-4
clone size: -
D gene: -
V gene: TRBV9

CDR3 protein: CASELQLNTEAFF
CDR3 DNA: TGTGCCAGCGAATTACAGCTGAACACTGAAGCTTTCTTT
CDR3 length: 13
J gene: TRBJ1-1
clone size: -
D gene: -
V gene: TRBV6-5

CDR3 protein: CASRTGTSGANEQFF
CDR3 DNA: TGTGCCAGCAGAACCGGGACTAGCGGGGCCAATGAGCAGTTCTTC
CDR3 length: 15
J gene: TRBJ2-1
clone size: -
D gene: TRBD2
V gene: TRBV7-2

CDR3 protein: CASSQGARGEQFF
CDR3 DNA: TGTGCCAGTTCACAGGGGGCGCGGGGTGAGCAGTTCTTC
CDR3 length: 13
J gene: TRBJ2-1
clone size: -
D gene: TRBD1
V gene: TRBV19

CDR3 protein: CASSFASGGADTQYF
CDR3 DNA: TGTGCCAGCAGCTTCGCTAGCGGGGGGGCAGATACGCAGTATTTT
CDR3 length: 15
J gene: TRBJ2-3
clone size: -
D gene: TRBD2
V gene: TRBV7-2

CDR3 protein: CASSRDLNTEAFF
CDR3 DNA: TGCGCCAGCAGTCGGGATTTGAACACTGAAGCTTTCTTT
CDR3 length: 13
J gene: TRBJ1-1
clone size: few
D gene: -
V gene: TRBV10-1

CDR3 protein: CASSFAQGAHEQYF
CDR3 DNA: TGTGCCAGCAGCTTCGCTCAGGGGGCCCACGAGCAGTACTTC
CDR3 length: 14
J gene: TRBJ2-7
clone size: -
D gene: TRBD1
V gene: TRBV7-9

CDR3 protein: CASSLNRDGNYGYTF
CDR3 DNA: TGTGCCAGCAGTCTTAACAGGGATGGTAACTATGGCTACACCTTC
CDR3 length: 15
J gene: TRBJ1-2
clone size: -
D gene: -
V gene: TRBV28

CDR3 protein: CASSLGTGVYNEQFF
CDR3 DNA: TGTGCCAGCAGCTTGGGGACAGGGGTATACAATGAGCAGTTCTTC
CDR3 length: 15
J gene: TRBJ2-1
clone size: -
D gene: TRBD1
V gene: TRBV7-9

CDR3 protein: CASSFRQGRAFNNSPLHF
CDR3 DNA: TGTGCCAGCAGTTTCCGTCAGGGGAGGGCGTTTAATAATTCACCCCTCCACTTT
CDR3 length: 18
J gene: TRBJ1-6
clone size: -
D gene: -
V gene: TRBV27

CDR3 protein: CSASNGRGVYNEQFF
CDR3 DNA: TGCAGTGCTAGTAACGGCCGCGGGGTATACAATGAGCAGTTCTTC
CDR3 length: 15
J gene: TRBJ2-1
clone size: -
D gene: -
V gene: TRBV20-1

CDR3 protein: CASSRTGGNSPLHF
CDR3 DNA: TGTGCCAGCAGTCGGACAGGCGGAAATTCACCCCTCCACTTT
CDR3 length: 14
J gene: TRBJ1-6
clone size: -
D gene: TRBD1
V gene: TRBV25-1

CDR3 protein: CASSLRDRGHAEAFF
CDR3 DNA: TGTGCCAGCAGCTTGAGGGACAGGGGGCACGCTGAAGCTTTCTTT
CDR3 length: 15
J gene: TRBJ1-1
clone size: -
D gene: TRBD1
V gene: TRBV5-4

CDR3 protein: CASSSTGGLYGYTF
CDR3 DNA: TGTGCCAGCAGCTCGACAGGGGGCCTCTATGGCTACACCTTC
CDR3 length: 14
J gene: TRBJ1-2
clone size: -
D gene: TRBD1
V gene: TRBV9

CDR3 protein: CASSPGGTAYEQYF
CDR3 DNA: TGTGCCAGCAGTCCAGGGGGTACCGCCTACGAGCAGTACTTC
CDR3 length: 14
J gene: TRBJ2-7
clone size: -
D gene: TRBD1
V gene: TRBV11-3

CDR3 protein: CASAMEGWTNYGYTF
CDR3 DNA: TGTGCCAGCGCGATGGAGGGGTGGACAAACTATGGCTACACCTTC
CDR3 length: 15
J gene: TRBJ1-2
clone size: -
D gene: -
V gene: TRBV6-5

CDR3 protein: CASSQPQGNTEAFF
CDR3 DNA: TGCGCCAGCAGCCAGCCACAGGGCAACACTGAAGCTTTCTTT
CDR3 length: 14
J gene: TRBJ1-1
clone size: few
D gene: -
V gene: TRBV5-1

CDR3 protein: CASTQDRGSNQPQHF
CDR3 DNA: TGTGCCAGCACCCAGGACAGAGGTAGCAATCAGCCCCAGCATTTT
CDR3 length: 15
J gene: TRBJ1-5
clone size: once
D gene: -
V gene: TRBV6-5

CDR3 protein: CASGIGQGVLETQYF
CDR3 DNA: TGTGCCAGCGGCATTGGACAGGGTGTTTTGGAGACCCAGTACTTC
CDR3 length: 15
J gene: TRBJ2-5
clone size: -
D gene: TRBD1
V gene: TRBV5-4